Following are 17 T cell receptor beta chains from one sample sequenced in a study of T cells in tuberculosis. Time point given: new active TB diagnosis, blood taken before or within 7 days of starting treatment. Sequencing was performed with immunoSEQ multiplex PCR; in TCRdb, only in-frame clones are kept and a portion is missing. The repertoire holds about 33,000 clones, with around nine tenths as singletons. The source was PBMCs, collected at tuberculosis diagnosis. These TCRs come from an adult with tuberculosis.

This rearrangement joins TRBV4-1 to TRBJ2-5; tentative D call: TRBD1 (6 bases). This CDR3 has 15 amino acids. Germline loops: CDR1 MGHRA, CDR2 YSYEKL. Trimming shortened V by 2 bases and J by 4 bases, and 14 bases separated the two germline ends. The CDR3 reads CASSQLEGVGETQYF. The CDR3 DNA is TGCGCCAGCAGCCAACTAGAGGGGGTGGGAGAGACCCAGTACTTC.

This clone was recorded once. The chain is built from TRBV5-8 and TRBJ1-5; weak D call: TRBD1 (5 bases). The CDR3 covers 15 residues. The V gene lost 4 bases and the J gene lost 7 bases, with 18 bases spanning the gap. Germline-derived CDR1 and CDR2 are SGHTS and YDEGEE. The CDR3 nucleotides are TGTGCCAGCAGCGGGGGAGTTCTGGCGGGACAGCCCCAGCATTTT. Translation: CASSGGVLAGQPQHF. Together with reference TRBV5-8 and TRBJ1-5, the CDR3 gives the full variable domain: EAGVTQSPTHLIKTRGQQATLRCSPISGHTSVYWYQQALGLGLQFLLWYDEGEERNRGNFPPRFSGRQFPNYSSELNVNALELEDSALYLCASSGGVLAGQPQHFGDGTRLSIL.

The rearrangement links TRBV28 to TRBJ2-7; weak D call: TRBD2 (5 bases). Germline lookup yields CDR1 MDHEN and CDR2 SYDVKM. V lost 8 bases and J lost 4, with 15 bases in between. The CDR3 length is 13 residues. CDR3 coding DNA: TGTGCCAGCCTAGGAGAGGGTAGGTACGAGCAGTACTTC. It is translated as CASLGEGRYEQYF.

A single count supports this clone. The chain recombines TRBV7-2 with TRBJ1-1, with 9 positions matching TRBD1. J was trimmed by 5 bases and V by 3 bases; bases with no gene match: 10. Looked up from germline, CDR1 is SGHTA and CDR2 is FQGNSA. The CDR3 spans 16 residues. CDR3 sequence (DNA): TGTGCCAGCAGCTTGGCCGGGACAGGGACCCAAACTGAAGCTTTCTTT. Translating it yields CASSLAGTGTQTEAFF.

In nucleotides, the CDR3 is TGTGCCAGCAGCATCAAGGGGGAAAACACTGAAGCTTTCTTT. It translates to CASSIKGENTEAFF. V usage is TRBV11-2 and J usage is TRBJ1-1; a weak D match, TRBD1 (6 bases). Trimming removed 5 bases at V and 2 bases at J, with 12 bases between. Germline V gene sequence: CDR1 SGHAT, CDR2 FQNNGV. The CDR3 runs 14 residues.

The V call is TRBV5-4, the J call TRBJ2-7; no definite D call. The germline V gene has CDR1 SGHNT and CDR2 YYREEE (reference sequence). V dropped 2 bases and J dropped 7 bases, with 16 bases sitting between them. The CDR3 spans 14 residues. The CDR3 reads CASSLENALREQYF. The CDR3 DNA reads as TGTGCCAGCAGCTTAGAGAACGCTCTCCGGGAGCAGTACTTC.

This clone was observed once. This sequence joins TRBV7-9 and TRBJ2-2; D call uncertain. With 5 bases removed from V and 6 bases from J, the gap between germline ends came to 10 bases. The CDR3 spans 13 residues. Germline CDR1 and CDR2: SEHNR and FQNEAQ (reference sequence). The CDR3 DNA sequence: TGTGCCAGCAGCCAGGATCAGGCCGGGGAGCTGTTTTTT. This translates into CASSQDQAGELFF.

The chain recombines TRBV7-8 with TRBJ2-1, with a possible D match to TRBD2 (5 bases). The germline CDR1 and CDR2 sequences are SGHVS and FQNEAQ. V was shortened by 2 bases and J by 0 bases, with 8 bases between the two germline ends. This CDR3 has 15 amino acids. The CDR3 loop reads CASSLRGSSYNEQFF. The CDR3 DNA reads TGTGCCAGCAGCTTAAGAGGGAGCTCCTACAATGAGCAGTTCTTC.

This chain connects TRBV7-2 to TRBJ1-1, with a possible D match to TRBD1 (6 bases). V shed 5 bases and J shed 5 bases, with 9 bases lying between them. CDR3 size: 12 residues. Germline V gives CDR1 SGHTA, CDR2 FQGNSA. The CDR3 DNA sequence: TGTGCCAGCAGCACTAGGGGGACTGAAGCTTTCTTT. Translation: CASSTRGTEAFF.

The J gene is TRBJ2-1, the V gene TRBV5-1; D not resolved. Germline V CDR1 and CDR2: SGHRS, YFSETQ. The CDR3 consists of 13 residues. V was cut by 0 bases and J by 6 bases, with 7 bases left in between. CDR3 bases: TGCGCCAGCAGCTTGGACTACCTCAATGAGCAGTTCTTC. Protein: CASSLDYLNEQFF.

CDR3 loop: CASSQDPGTSGSQYF. The DNA for the CDR3 is TGCGCCAGCAGCCAAGATCCCGGGACTAGCGGGAGTCAGTACTTC. The chain is built from TRBV4-1 and TRBJ2-5, with 14 bases matching TRBD2. CDR3 length: 15 amino acids. The germline CDR1 and CDR2 sequences are MGHRA and YSYEKL. The V segment lost 0 bases and the J segment 11 bases; nucleotides outside the gene matches: 5.

This clone appeared a single time. The gene calls are TRBV18 and TRBJ2-5; no definite D call. V lost 2 bases, J lost 1 base, and 11 bases lay in between. The V gene's germline CDR1 is KGHSH and CDR2 LQKENI. This CDR3 is 15 amino acids long. The CDR3 reads CASSPIPEPQETQYF. CDR3 DNA: TGTGCCAGCTCACCAATTCCCGAGCCCCAAGAGACCCAGTACTTC.

V usage is TRBV4-1 and J usage is TRBJ2-7; D perhaps matches TRBD1 (6 bases). The CDR3 is 13 residues long. Between the trimmed V and J ends, which lost 4 bases and 4 bases, there was a span of 11 bases. CDR1 is MGHRA, CDR2 YSYEKL, per germline. The DNA of the CDR3 is TGCGCCAGCAGCCGTGGACAGCGGTACGAGCAGTACTTC. Translation: CASSRGQRYEQYF.

V usage is TRBV29-1 and J usage is TRBJ2-3; 10 bases match TRBD2. The CDR3 covers 13 residues. The germline V gene encodes CDR1 SQVTM and CDR2 ANQGSEA. Trimming at V came to 4 bases and at J to 5 bases, leaving 3 bases not matched to a gene. CDR3 nucleotides: TGCAGCGTTGGCTCTAGCGGGAGAGATACGCAGTATTTT. Amino acids: CSVGSSGRDTQYF.

V usage is TRBV5-1 and J usage is TRBJ2-1; 7 positions agree with TRBD2. V trimming: 4 bases; J trimming: 4 bases; junction bases outside the gene matches: 14. Germline values: CDR1 SGHRS, CDR2 YFSETQ. The CDR3 runs 17 residues. The DNA for the CDR3 is TGCGCCAGCAGCGGAGGATCTTCTCGAGCGGGGTACAATGAGCAGTTCTTC. Its protein product is CASSGGSSRAGYNEQFF.

V and J are TRBV20-1 and TRBJ2-7; D is possibly TRBD1 (5 bases). CDR3 length: 11 residues. Germline CDR1 reads DFQATT; CDR2 reads SNEGSKA (reference sequence). V lost 2 bases to trimming and J lost 5 bases, with 7 bases between them. CDR3 DNA: TGCAGTGCTAGAAGGGGAAACGAGCAGTACTTC. Protein product: CSARRGNEQYF.

CDR3 sequence reads: CASSLLGLETQYF. The CDR3 bases are TGTGCCAGCAGCTTATTGGGACTAGAGACCCAGTACTTC. The chain combines TRBV11-2 with TRBJ2-5, with D perhaps TRBD2 (6 bases). Germline CDR1 is SGHAT and CDR2 is FQNNGV. V gave up 2 bases and J gave up 4 bases, with 8 bases separating them. This CDR3 comprises 13 residues.